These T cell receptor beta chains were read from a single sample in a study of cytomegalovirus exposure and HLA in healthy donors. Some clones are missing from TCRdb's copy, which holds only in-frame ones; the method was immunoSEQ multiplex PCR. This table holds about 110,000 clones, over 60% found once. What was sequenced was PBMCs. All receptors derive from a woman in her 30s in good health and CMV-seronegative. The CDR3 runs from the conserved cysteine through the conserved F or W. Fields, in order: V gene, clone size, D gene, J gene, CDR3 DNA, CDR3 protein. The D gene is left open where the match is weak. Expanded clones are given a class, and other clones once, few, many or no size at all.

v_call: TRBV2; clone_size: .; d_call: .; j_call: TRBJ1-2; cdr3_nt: TGTGCCAGCAGTGGAGGAGAGCCAGCTAACTATGGCTACACCTTC; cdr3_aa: CASSGGEPANYGYTF
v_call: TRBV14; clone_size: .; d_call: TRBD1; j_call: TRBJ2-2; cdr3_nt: TGTGCCAGCAGCCGGATGGGACAGGGGGCACGGGAGCTGTTTTTT; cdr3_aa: CASSRMGQGARELFF
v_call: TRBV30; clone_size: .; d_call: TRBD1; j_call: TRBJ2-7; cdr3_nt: TGTGCCTGGACCGCCGGACAGGGGACTTGGCAGTACTTC; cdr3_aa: CAWTAGQGTWQYF
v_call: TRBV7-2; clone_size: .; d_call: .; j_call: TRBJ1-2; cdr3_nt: TGTGCCAGCAGCCCAGGACCCGGGGAAGCTAACTATGGCTACACCTTC; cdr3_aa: CASSPGPGEANYGYTF
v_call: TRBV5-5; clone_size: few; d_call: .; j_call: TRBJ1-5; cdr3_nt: TGTGCCAGCAGCAGACAGCCGGATCAGCCCCAGCATTTT; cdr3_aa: CASSRQPDQPQHF
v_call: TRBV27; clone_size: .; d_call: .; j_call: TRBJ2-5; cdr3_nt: TGTGCCAGCAGAATGAGTCCCCTCGAGACCCAGTACTTC; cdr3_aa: CASRMSPLETQYF
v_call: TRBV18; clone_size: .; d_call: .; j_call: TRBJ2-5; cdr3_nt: TGTGCCAGCTCCCATCCTAGGGAGACAGGAGAGACCCAGTACTTC; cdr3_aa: CASSHPRETGETQYF
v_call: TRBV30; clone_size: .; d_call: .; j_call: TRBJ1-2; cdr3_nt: TGTGCCTGGAGTGTAGGGGCGCCTCGGTCCTATGGCTACACCTTC; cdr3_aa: CAWSVGAPRSYGYTF
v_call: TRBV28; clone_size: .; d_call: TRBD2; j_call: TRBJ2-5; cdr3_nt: TGTGCCAGCAGTTTTGGCTATAGCGGGGGGAGAGAGACCCAGTACTTC; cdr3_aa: CASSFGYSGGRETQYF
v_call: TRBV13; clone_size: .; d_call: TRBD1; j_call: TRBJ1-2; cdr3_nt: TGTGCCAGCAGCTTGAGCCCAGGTATAGGGGGGACAGGGAACCCTAACTATGGCTACACCTTC; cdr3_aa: CASSLSPGIGGTGNPNYGYTF
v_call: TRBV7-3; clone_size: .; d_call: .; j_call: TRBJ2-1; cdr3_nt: TGTGCCAGCAGCCTTACCCAAGCGTCAACCTACAATGAGCAGTTCTTC; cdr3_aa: CASSLTQASTYNEQFF
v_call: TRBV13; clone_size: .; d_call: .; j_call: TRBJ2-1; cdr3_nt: TGTGCCAGCAGCTTATTTCGAGGTCTCAATGAGCAGTTCTTC; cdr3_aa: CASSLFRGLNEQFF
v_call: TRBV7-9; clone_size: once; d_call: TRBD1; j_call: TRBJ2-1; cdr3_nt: TGTGCCAGCAGCCTCCAACGCGGGACAGGGAACTGGAACGATGAGCAGTTCTTC; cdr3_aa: CASSLQRGTGNWNDEQFF
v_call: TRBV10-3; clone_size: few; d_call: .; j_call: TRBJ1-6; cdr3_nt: TGTGCCATCAACCTCGACAGTTATTCACCCCTCCACTTT; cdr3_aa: CAINLDSYSPLHF
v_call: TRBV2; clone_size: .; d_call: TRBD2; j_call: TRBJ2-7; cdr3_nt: TGTGCCAGCAGGCCCGGGGGGAGCTCTTACGAGCAGTACTTC; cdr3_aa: CASRPGGSSYEQYF
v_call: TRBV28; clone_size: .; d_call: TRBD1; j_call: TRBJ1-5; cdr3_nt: TGTGCCAGCAGAAGACAGGGTTGGGGCCAGCCCCAGCATTTT; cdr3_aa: CASRRQGWGQPQHF
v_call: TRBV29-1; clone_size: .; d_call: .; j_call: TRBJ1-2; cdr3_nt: TGCAGCGTTGAACCGGCGGGGCCAAGGATTGGCTACACCTTC; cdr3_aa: CSVEPAGPRIGYTF
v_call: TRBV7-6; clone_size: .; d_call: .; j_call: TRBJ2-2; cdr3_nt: TGTGCCAGCAGCTTAGAGGGGAGGACGACCGGGGAGCTGTTTTTT; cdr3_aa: CASSLEGRTTGELFF